This T cell receptor beta chain was documented in a study of blood T cells in healthy people across ages. A second roughly 6 to 11 cycle PCR used barcoded and J-beta primers. TCRdb reprocessed the 5' RACE reads via MiXCR and lists one record per CDR3 protein. The sample yields under 1,100,000 distinct CDR3 sequences, roughly a quarter seen once. Findings and caveats of the study: Both higher diversity and more naive CD4+ cells marked long-lived donors when set against aged donors.

V was cut by 3 bases and J by 0 bases, with 9 bases left in between. CDR1 and CDR2 (germline): MGHDK, SYGVNS. This CDR3 region has 15 residues. This clonotype appeared a few times. Its antigen is unknown. These data were likewise used in another study, on T cells of mothers and their children. As that study records: Thymic selection, a shaping force on TCR recombination output, acts similarly in related and unrelated pairs.

Sequencing used blood. The V gene is TRBV25-1, the J gene TRBJ2-4; D call uncertain. The source is a girl aged 2 to 10 in good health. The CDR3 loop reads CASSDSYLAKNIQYF. DNA for the CDR3: TGTGCCAGCAGTGATAGTTACCTAGCCAAAAACATTCAGTACTTC.